Following are 15 T cell receptor beta chains from one sample sequenced in a study of blood T cell repertoires in COVID-19. The data were produced by immunoSEQ multiplex PCR, yet TCRdb's version contains in-frame clones alone and is incomplete. The profile covers about 250,000 clones, with 88% appearing a single time and over 1.1% taken by the ten largest. The sample taken for sequencing was peripheral blood. These receptors were taken from an elderly man with acute or convalescent COVID-19.

The chain couples TRBV9 to TRBJ2-1; 8 bases line up with TRBD2. With 0 bases clipped from V and 7 bases from J, the junction kept 9 bases outside the gene matches. The CDR3 totals 16 residues. From germline, CDR1 is SGDLS and CDR2 YYNGEE. CDR3 loop: CASSVDDSGNRNEQFF. The CDR3 DNA reads as TGTGCCAGCAGCGTAGATGATAGCGGGAACCGGAATGAGCAGTTCTTC.

The chain is built from TRBV29-1 and TRBJ2-3; 8 nucleotides match TRBD1. The V and J ends lost 8 bases and 0 bases, in that order; junction bases with no gene match: 7. Germline V gene data show CDR1 as SQVTM and CDR2 as ANQGSEA. CDR3 length equals 14 residues. Written as DNA, the CDR3 is TGCAGCTCGACCCGGGACAGGAGCACAGATACGCAGTATTTT. As protein: CSSTRDRSTDTQYF.

V usage is TRBV6-2 or TRBV6-3 and J usage is TRBJ2-1; 8 bases match TRBD2. Per the germline V gene, CDR1 is MNHEY and CDR2 is SVGEGT. This CDR3 region has 15 residues. The V and J ends lost 6 bases and 10 bases, in that order; junction bases with no gene match: 14. CDR3 sequence: CASSLRGLGGNEQFF. CDR3 DNA: TGTGCCAGCAGCCTCCGGGGACTAGGGGGAAACGAGCAGTTCTTC.

The genes are TRBV11-2 and TRBJ2-2; 7 bases are shared with TRBD2. Losses at the gene ends were 6 bases for V and 2 bases for J; bases not matched to a gene: 9. The CDR3 spans 16 residues. Germline V gene sequence: CDR1 SGHAT, CDR2 FQNNGV. CDR3 amino acids: CASRFTGTTNTGELFF. CDR3 DNA: TGTGCCAGCAGGTTTACCGGGACTACAAACACCGGGGAGCTGTTTTTT.

This chain joins TRBV11-2 and TRBJ2-3; D unresolved. The CDR3 has 15 amino acids. The germline V gene encodes CDR1 SGHAT and CDR2 FQNNGV. V lost 6 bases, J lost 0 bases, and 13 bases lay in between. CDR3 in DNA: TGTGCCAGCAGGGATTCCGCGACTAGCACAGATACGCAGTATTTT. Translation: CASRDSATSTDTQYF.

The gene calls are TRBV4-3 and TRBJ2-7; tentatively, D is TRBD2 (5 bases). Trimming left V 0 bases short and J 0 bases short, with 12 bases between. CDR1 and CDR2 (germline): LGHNA, YSLEER. This CDR3 has 16 residues. As DNA, the CDR3 is TGCGCCAGCAGCCAAGAAAGGGCCGGGAACTCCTACGAGCAGTACTTC. It codes for CASSQERAGNSYEQYF.

The genes are TRBV27 and TRBJ1-1; D unresolved. The germline gives CDR1 MNHEY, CDR2 SMNVEV (reference sequence). The length of the CDR3 is 16 residues. Between the trimmed V and J ends, which lost 6 bases and 1 base, there was a span of 18 bases. The CDR3 spells CASSFTDPGRNTEAFF. CDR3 bases: TGTGCCAGCAGCTTCACCGACCCGGGTAGGAACACTGAAGCTTTCTTT.

The table lists this clone with a few counts. This chain links TRBV6-2 or TRBV6-3 with TRBJ2-7, with D perhaps TRBD1 (6 bases). Germline CDR1 is MNHEY and CDR2 is SVGEGT. This CDR3 has 15 amino acids. Trimming cost V 5 bases and J 2 bases, with 16 bases left between them. The CDR3 sequence is CASSLFGQWPYEQYF. The CDR3 DNA sequence: TGTGCCAGCAGTCTCTTTGGACAGTGGCCCTACGAGCAGTACTTC.

The chain carries TRBV19 and TRBJ1-1, with D perhaps matching TRBD1 (6 bases). CDR3 length equals 14 residues. V shed 4 bases and J shed 7 bases, with 16 bases lying between them. Germline values: CDR1 LNHDA, CDR2 SQIVND (reference sequence). The CDR3: CASSKAPGQVEAFF. In DNA, the CDR3 is TGTGCCAGTAGTAAAGCGCCGGGACAAGTTGAAGCTTTCTTT. Using reference TRBV19 and TRBJ1-1 for the parts outside the CDR3, the full variable domain is DGGITQSPKYLFRKEGQNVTLSCEQNLNHDAMYWYRQDPGQGLRLIYYSQIVNDFQKGDIAEGYSVSREKKESFPLTVTSAQKNPTAFYLCASSKAPGQVEAFFGQGTRLTVV.

The V gene is TRBV7-2, the J gene TRBJ2-1; 7 bases agree with TRBD2. Trimming at V came to 2 bases and at J to 6 bases, leaving 10 bases not matched to a gene. The CDR3 covers 16 residues. CDR1 and CDR2 (germline): SGHTA, FQGNSA. This chain's CDR3 is CASSLYQGLTVNEQFF. DNA of the CDR3: TGTGCCAGCAGCTTATACCAGGGACTAACAGTCAATGAGCAGTTCTTC.

V is TRBV28 and J is TRBJ1-2, with 9 bases aligning to TRBD1. V gave up 5 bases and J gave up 3 bases; unmatched junction bases: 13. The CDR3 extends over 17 amino acids. Germline CDR1 reads MDHEN; CDR2 reads SYDVKM. CDR3 protein: CASSPLLGTGNYYGYTF. In DNA form, the CDR3 reads TGTGCCAGCAGTCCCCTACTGGGGACAGGGAATTACTATGGCTACACCTTC.

The chain joins TRBV5-4 to TRBJ1-1; D perhaps matches TRBD1 (5 bases). CDR3 size: 16 residues. CDR1 SGHNT and CDR2 YYREEE come from the germline V gene (reference sequence). V was shortened by 3 bases and J by 0 bases, with 15 bases between the two germline ends. CDR3 DNA: TGTGCCAGCAGCTCGGGGGGGAGCAGGGTGAACACTGAAGCTTTCTTT. This codes for CASSSGGSRVNTEAFF. Variable domain in full (rest from reference TRBV5-4 and TRBJ1-1): ETGVTQSPTHLIKTRGQQVTLRCSSQSGHNTVSWYQQALGQGPQFIFQYYREEENGRGNFPPRFSGLQFPNYSSELNVNALELDDSALYLCASSSGGSRVNTEAFFGQGTRLTVV.

The V call is TRBV19, the J call TRBJ1-2; 9 nucleotides line up with TRBD1. CDR3 length equals 15 residues. V lost 1 base and J lost 3; bases outside the gene matches: 3. Germline CDR1 and CDR2: LNHDA and SQIVND (reference sequence). CDR3 in amino acids: CASSIVGTGYYGYTF. The CDR3, as DNA: TGTGCCAGTAGTATAGTCGGGACAGGGTACTATGGCTACACCTTC.

The chain uses TRBV12-3 or TRBV12-4 and TRBJ1-4; weak D call: TRBD1 (6 bases). V dropped 6 bases and J dropped 6 bases, with 11 bases sitting between them. This CDR3 has 13 residues. In nucleotides, the CDR3 is TGTGCCAGCAGCCAGGGGCGGCATGAAAAACTGTTTTTT. It specifies CASSQGRHEKLFF.

The V and J genes are TRBV3-1 (or the pseudogene TRBV3-2) and TRBJ2-3; 15 bases are a match to TRBD2. V gave up 4 bases and J gave up 4 bases; unmatched junction bases: 6. The length of the CDR3 is 17 residues. Germline V CDR1 and CDR2: LGHDT, YNNKEL (reference sequence). The CDR3 DNA reads as TGTGCCAGCAGCCTAGGACTAGCGGGGGGGTATGCAGATACGCAGTATTTT. Its protein is CASSLGLAGGYADTQYF.